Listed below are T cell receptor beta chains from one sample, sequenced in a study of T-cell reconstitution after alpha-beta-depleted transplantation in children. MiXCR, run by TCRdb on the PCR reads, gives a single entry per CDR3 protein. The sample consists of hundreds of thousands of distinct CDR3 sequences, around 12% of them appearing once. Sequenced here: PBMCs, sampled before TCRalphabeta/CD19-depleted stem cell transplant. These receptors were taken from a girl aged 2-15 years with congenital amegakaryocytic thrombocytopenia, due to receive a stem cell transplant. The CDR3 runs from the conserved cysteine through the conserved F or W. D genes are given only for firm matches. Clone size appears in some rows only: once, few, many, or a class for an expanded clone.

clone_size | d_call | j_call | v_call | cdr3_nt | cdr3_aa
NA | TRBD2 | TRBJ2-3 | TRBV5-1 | TGCGCCAGCAGCACCCCCCTAGCGGGAGCGACAGATACGCAGTATTTT | CASSTPLAGATDTQYF
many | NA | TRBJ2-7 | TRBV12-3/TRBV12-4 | TGTGCCAGCACCCCCGGTCCGACAGTCTTTGACTACGAGCAGTACTTC | CASTPGPTVFDYEQYF
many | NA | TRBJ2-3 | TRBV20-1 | TGCAGTGCTAGAGCTAGCACAGATACGCAGTATTTT | CSARASTDTQYF
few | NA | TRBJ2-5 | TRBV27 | TGTGCCAGCAGAACCCACGGATTAGCGGATTTCCAAGAGACCCAGTACTTC | CASRTHGLADFQETQYF
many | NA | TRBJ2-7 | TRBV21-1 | TGTGCCAGCAGCCCATCGGAGGGGACATACTTCTACGAGCAGTACTTC | CASSPSEGTYFYEQYF
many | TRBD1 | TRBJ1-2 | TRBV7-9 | TGTGCCAGCAGCTTAGAGGACAGGGAGGGTGGCTACACCTTC | CASSLEDREGGYTF
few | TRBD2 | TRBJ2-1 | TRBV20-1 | TGCAGTGCTAGAGCGAAGGTACTAGCGGGAGTTGTGGGCCCCGCGCCGGGTGAGCAGTTCTTC | CSARAKVLAGVVGPAPGEQFF
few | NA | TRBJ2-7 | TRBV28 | TGTGCCAGCGAAACGACGGGGGCGCCCTACGAGCAGTACTTC | CASETTGAPYEQYF
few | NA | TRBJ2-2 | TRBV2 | TGTGCCAGCAGTGTGAGGGTAGGACAGACCGGGGAGCTGTTTTTT | CASSVRVGQTGELFF
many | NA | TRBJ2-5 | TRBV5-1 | TGCGCCAGCAGCTTGTGGGGGGCCCAAGAGACCCAGTACTTC | CASSLWGAQETQYF
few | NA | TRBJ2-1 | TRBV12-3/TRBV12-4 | TGTGCCAGCAGCGCCGGGGCAGGACAATCCAGCAAGGGGCAGTTCTTC | CASSAGAGQSSKGQFF
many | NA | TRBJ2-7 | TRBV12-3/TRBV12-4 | TGTGCCAGCAGTGATCTGAGCTCCTACGAGCAGTACTTC | CASSDLSSYEQYF
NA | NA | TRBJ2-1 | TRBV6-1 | TGTGCCAGCAGTCTCCGGATACGACACTACAATGAGCAGTTCTTC | CASSLRIRHYNEQFF
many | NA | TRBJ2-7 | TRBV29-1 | TGCAGCCTCCATCCAGGGATCCCCTCCTACGAGCAGTACTTC | CSLHPGIPSYEQYF
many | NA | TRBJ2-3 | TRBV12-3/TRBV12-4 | TGTGCCAGCAGTTTGCCCAGCCGGGGTACGCAGTATTTT | CASSLPSRGTQYF
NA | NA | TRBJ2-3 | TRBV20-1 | TGCAGTGCCTTTTTCACAGATACGCAGTATTTT | CSAFFTDTQYF